A selection of T cell receptor beta chains follows, all from one sample in a study of blood T cell repertoires in COVID-19. Method: immunoSEQ multiplex PCR; TCRdb's copy keeps in-frame clones and lacks some. The sample holds almost 70,000 clones, 88% seen once. Sequencing input: peripheral blood. These receptors came from a woman aged 70-85 years with acute or convalescent COVID-19. Both conserved end residues are part of each CDR3.

j_gene: TRBJ1-5
v_gene: TRBV5-6
CDR3aa: CASSFSRQGSNQPQHF

j_gene: TRBJ2-2
v_gene: TRBV10-3
CDR3aa: CAISEIVWSGLFF

j_gene: TRBJ1-2
v_gene: TRBV10-3
CDR3aa: CAISAVQGIYTF

j_gene: TRBJ2-2
v_gene: TRBV5-1
CDR3aa: CASSPSGRGLTGELFF

j_gene: TRBJ2-1
v_gene: TRBV6-6
CDR3aa: CASSPRVAGAPYNEQFF

j_gene: TRBJ1-2
v_gene: TRBV3-1/TRBV3-2
CDR3aa: CASSQEQNGYTF

j_gene: TRBJ2-1
v_gene: TRBV4-1
CDR3aa: CASSPGQVEKFF

j_gene: TRBJ2-1
v_gene: TRBV2
CDR3aa: CASKDDYQYNEQFF

j_gene: TRBJ2-1
v_gene: TRBV7-8
CDR3aa: CASSPRSSGGGIF

j_gene: TRBJ2-7
v_gene: TRBV5-6
CDR3aa: CASSLDAGSLEQYF

j_gene: TRBJ2-3
v_gene: TRBV5-1
CDR3aa: CASSSPAGDTQYF

j_gene: TRBJ1-1
v_gene: TRBV29-1
CDR3aa: CSAPGTGAPEAFF

j_gene: TRBJ2-3
v_gene: TRBV4-1
CDR3aa: CASSQGGRDFTDTQYF

j_gene: TRBJ2-3
v_gene: TRBV5-6
CDR3aa: CASSLRTSGRGDTQYF

j_gene: TRBJ1-5
v_gene: TRBV2
CDR3aa: CASSGQGSNQPQHF

j_gene: TRBJ1-5
v_gene: TRBV10-3
CDR3aa: CAISDTQVNQPQHF

j_gene: TRBJ1-1
v_gene: TRBV10-2
CDR3aa: CASNGGGTRWNTEAFF

j_gene: TRBJ1-6
v_gene: TRBV5-6
CDR3aa: CASSRGQGGYSPLHF

j_gene: TRBJ2-1
v_gene: TRBV3-1/TRBV3-2
CDR3aa: CASSQWAGRYNEQFF

j_gene: TRBJ1-4
v_gene: TRBV28
CDR3aa: CASSPPLRGTNEKLFF

j_gene: TRBJ2-7
v_gene: TRBV15
CDR3aa: CATSFSTSAGYEQYF

j_gene: TRBJ2-5
v_gene: TRBV9
CDR3aa: CASSVGLAGEGSQETQYF

j_gene: TRBJ2-2
v_gene: TRBV11-3
CDR3aa: CASSLAGELFF

j_gene: TRBJ1-2
v_gene: TRBV6-1
CDR3aa: CASSEAPYDRGRSYTF

j_gene: TRBJ1-1
v_gene: TRBV3-1/TRBV3-2
CDR3aa: CASSHSNVQGALNTEAFF

j_gene: TRBJ1-2
v_gene: TRBV3-1/TRBV3-2
CDR3aa: CASSQGILANYGYTF

j_gene: TRBJ1-2
v_gene: TRBV29-1
CDR3aa: CSVDQGAAYGYTF

j_gene: TRBJ1-6
v_gene: TRBV5-6
CDR3aa: CASSFVQGGSPLHF

j_gene: TRBJ2-7
v_gene: TRBV3-1/TRBV3-2
CDR3aa: CASSRPGAGLYEQYF

j_gene: TRBJ1-2
v_gene: TRBV7-9
CDR3aa: CASSLATGDGRYGYTF

j_gene: TRBJ1-1
v_gene: TRBV7-6
CDR3aa: CASSLGTETEAFF

j_gene: TRBJ2-7
v_gene: TRBV9
CDR3aa: CASSVSLSSYEQYF

j_gene: TRBJ2-5
v_gene: TRBV28
CDR3aa: CASSSPGQPMTGQETQYF

j_gene: TRBJ1-1
v_gene: TRBV3-1/TRBV3-2
CDR3aa: CASSPTGGNTEAFF

j_gene: TRBJ1-1
v_gene: TRBV5-1
CDR3aa: CASSSPGGTEAFF

j_gene: TRBJ1-4
v_gene: TRBV4-2
CDR3aa: CASGHMGEKLFF

j_gene: TRBJ1-3
v_gene: TRBV3-1/TRBV3-2
CDR3aa: CASSQGGLSGNTIYF

j_gene: TRBJ1-1
v_gene: TRBV28
CDR3aa: CASSLGGAGDTEAFF

j_gene: TRBJ2-1
v_gene: TRBV11-2
CDR3aa: CASSRGGQSSYNEQFF

j_gene: TRBJ1-3
v_gene: TRBV28
CDR3aa: CASSFSSGNTIYF

j_gene: TRBJ1-5
v_gene: TRBV10-3
CDR3aa: CAISESTGISNQPQHF

j_gene: TRBJ1-3
v_gene: TRBV11-2
CDR3aa: CASTPFSSGNTIYF

j_gene: TRBJ1-4
v_gene: TRBV24-1
CDR3aa: CATSAGGLNEKLFF

j_gene: TRBJ2-7
v_gene: TRBV5-1
CDR3aa: CASREGYEQYF

j_gene: TRBJ2-3
v_gene: TRBV7-2
CDR3aa: CASSLNPRITMDTQYF

j_gene: TRBJ1-2
v_gene: TRBV5-1
CDR3aa: CASSLDGTGTIASGYTF

j_gene: TRBJ1-3
v_gene: TRBV2
CDR3aa: CASSQGQTSGNTIYF

j_gene: TRBJ1-2
v_gene: TRBV7-8
CDR3aa: CASSLGNRANYGYTF

j_gene: TRBJ2-3
v_gene: TRBV4-1
CDR3aa: CASSPTGYRTDTQYF

j_gene: TRBJ2-1
v_gene: TRBV7-9
CDR3aa: CASSPRGPSHNEQFF

j_gene: TRBJ1-3
v_gene: TRBV6-5
CDR3aa: CASSLDRGRNTIYF

j_gene: TRBJ1-1
v_gene: TRBV30
CDR3aa: CAWSVLWNTEAFF

j_gene: TRBJ2-5
v_gene: TRBV5-1
CDR3aa: CASSLGTQETQYF